What follows are 7 T cell receptor beta chains derived from one specimen sequenced in a study of blood T cells in healthy people across ages. Combining a sample-barcoded 5' primer with a J-beta primer mix, a second PCR ran for roughly 7 to 11 cycles. TCRdb re-analysed the 5' RACE reads in MiXCR, keeping a single row per CDR3 protein. The data contain 1.5 million or so distinct CDR3 sequences, approximately 42% of them seen just once; the ten biggest clones take up about 4%. Sequencing used blood. Every receptor here comes from a young woman in good health.

V usage is TRBV19 and J usage is TRBJ2-7; 13 nucleotides align to TRBD2. This CDR3 region has 16 residues. Germline loops: CDR1 LNHDA, CDR2 SQIVND (reference sequence). V lost 4 bases, J lost 7 bases, and 10 bases stayed unmatched. DNA for the CDR3: TGTGCCAGTAGTACAGGACTAGCGGGGGCCATCAATGAGCAGTACTTC. It codes for CASSTGLAGAINEQYF.

This clonotype came up a few times. CDR3 loop: CASSWAGGRNGYTF. In nucleotides, the CDR3 is TGTGCCAGCTCTTGGGCAGGGGGGAGGAATGGCTACACCTTC. The chain has TRBV6-6 and TRBJ1-2; TRBD1 matches 7 bases. In germline, CDR1 is MNHNY, CDR2 SVGAGI (reference sequence). After removal of 8 bases from V and 6 bases from J, the junction contained 12 bases not matched to a gene. The CDR3 extends over 14 amino acids.

This clonotype was picked up a small number of times. The chain carries TRBV9 and TRBJ1-6; 7 bases agree with TRBD1. J lost 9 bases, V lost 3 bases, and 9 bases had no gene match. This CDR3 has 15 residues. In germline, CDR1 is SGDLS, CDR2 YYNGEE. DNA of the CDR3: TGTGCCAGCAGCGCCATAACAGGGGCGGGTTCACCCCTCCACTTT. This gives the protein CASSAITGAGSPLHF.

On this clonotype itself: The junction shows a germline mismatch at one end, possibly a read error. The chain uses TRBV7-6 and TRBJ2-7; D unresolved. CDR3 size: 11 residues. From germline, CDR1 is SGHVS and CDR2 FNYEAQ. Here the CDR3 reads CAGSLGGEQYF. The CDR3 nucleotides are TGTGCCGGCAGCTTAGGTGGGGAGCAGTACTTC.

The rearrangement links TRBV12-3 or TRBV12-4 to TRBJ1-5; a weak D match, TRBD1 (6 bases). Trimming took 3 bases from V and 5 from J, leaving 17 bases between them. CDR3 length: 16 residues. The CDR3 reads CASSLGLQGRDQPQHF. DNA of the CDR3: TGTGCCAGCAGTTTGGGCCTACAGGGAAGGGATCAGCCCCAGCATTTT.

This chain joins TRBV6-2 or TRBV6-3 and TRBJ1-1; no definite D call. The germline V and J ends were trimmed by 0 bases and 6 bases, with 8 bases remaining between them. Germline lookup yields CDR1 MNHEY and CDR2 SVGEGT. This CDR3 region has 13 residues. The CDR3 bases are TGTGCCAGCAGTTACTCGAGCATCGCTGAAGCTTTCTTT. It codes for CASSYSSIAEAFF.

The genes are TRBV5-1 and TRBJ2-5; D is unresolved. The V end was cut by 5 bases, the J end by 0 bases, with 14 bases between. Germline values: CDR1 SGHRS, CDR2 YFSETQ. The CDR3 is made up of 15 amino acids. The CDR3 DNA follows: TGCGCCAGCAGGAATGTCGTTGAGAACCAAGAGACCCAGTACTTC. It yields the protein CASRNVVENQETQYF.